This T cell receptor beta chain was captured by sequencing in a study of blood T cell repertoires in COVID-19. The overall study: Whether acute or convalescent, the COVID-19 samples came from the United States, Italy and Spain. Sample material is recorded as cDNA or gDNA derived from T cells, B-cell-depleted T cells, or PBMCs.

Libraries were prepared by immunoSEQ multiplex PCR; TCRdb keeps only in-frame clonotypes and omits some of them. The profile covers some 140,000 clones, with 80% to 85% appearing a single time and less than 7% taken by the ten largest. All enrollees were about 18 to 90 years old and from 25 or so US areas. Participants had their cohort set by participant-reported clinical history. Trimming at V came to 7 bases and at J to 3 bases, leaving 7 bases not matched to a gene. The CDR3 totals 14 residues. The germline CDR1 and CDR2 sequences are SGHKS and YYEKEE (reference sequence). This TCR was sampled from a man aged 35 to 55 with acute COVID-19. The specimen was PBMCs or T cells enriched from blood (not recorded which). The chain uses TRBV5-5 and TRBJ1-3; 7 nucleotides line up with TRBD1. CDR3 amino acids: CASLEGANGNTIYF. The CDR3 DNA reads TGTGCCAGCCTTGAGGGGGCGAATGGAAACACCATATATTTT. The full variable domain, its missing parts supplied by reference TRBV5-5 and TRBJ1-3, is DAGVTQSPTHLIKTRGQQVTLRCSPISGHKSVSWYQQVLGQGPQFIFQYYEKEERGRGNFPDRFSARQFPNYSSELNVNALLLGDSALYLCASLEGANGNTIYFGEGSWLTVV.